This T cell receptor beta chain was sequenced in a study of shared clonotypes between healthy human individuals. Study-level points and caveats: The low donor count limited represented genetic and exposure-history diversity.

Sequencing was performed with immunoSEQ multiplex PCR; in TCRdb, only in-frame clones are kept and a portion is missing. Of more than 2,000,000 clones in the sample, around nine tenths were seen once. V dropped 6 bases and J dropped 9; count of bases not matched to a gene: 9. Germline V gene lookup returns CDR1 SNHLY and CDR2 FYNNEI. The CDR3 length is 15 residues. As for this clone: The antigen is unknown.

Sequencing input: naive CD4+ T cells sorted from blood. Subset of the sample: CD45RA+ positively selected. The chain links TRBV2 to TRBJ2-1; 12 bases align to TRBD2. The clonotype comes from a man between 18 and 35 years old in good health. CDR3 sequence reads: CASRSSGGAFSEQFF. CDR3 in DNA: TGTGCCAGCAGATCTAGCGGGGGGGCCTTTAGTGAGCAGTTCTTC.